Here is one T cell receptor (beta chain) with its context. Assay: immunoSEQ multiplex PCR; the TCRdb copy retains only in-frame clones and omits some. The data hold around 95,000 clones, with approximately 87% observed a single time. This record belongs to a study of T cell responses to AZD1222 COVID-19 vaccine. Germline V gene lookup returns CDR1 MNHEY and CDR2 SVGEGT. The CDR3 contains 14 residues. V lost 5 bases and J lost 4, with 12 bases in between. Sequenced material: peripheral blood, taken on day 0 of AZD1222 vaccination. The V and J genes are TRBV6-2 or TRBV6-3 and TRBJ1-3; perhaps TRBD1 as D (5 bases). This sequence was found in an adult in good health. The CDR3 sequence: CASSGRDGGNTIYF. CDR3 DNA: TGTGCCAGCAGTGGCCGGGACGGAGGAAACACCATATATTTT.